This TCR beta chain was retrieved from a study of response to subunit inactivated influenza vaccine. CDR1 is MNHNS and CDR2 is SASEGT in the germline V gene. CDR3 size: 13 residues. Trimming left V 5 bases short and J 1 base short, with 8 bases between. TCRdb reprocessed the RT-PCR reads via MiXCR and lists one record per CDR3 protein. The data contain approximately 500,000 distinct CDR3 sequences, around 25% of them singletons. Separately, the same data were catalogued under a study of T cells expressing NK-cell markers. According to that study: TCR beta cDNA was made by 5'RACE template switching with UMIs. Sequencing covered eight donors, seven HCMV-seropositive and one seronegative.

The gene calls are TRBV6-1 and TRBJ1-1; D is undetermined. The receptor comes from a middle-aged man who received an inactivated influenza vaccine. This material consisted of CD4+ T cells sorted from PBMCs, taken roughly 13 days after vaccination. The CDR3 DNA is TGTGCCAGCAGTCGTGTGAAGAACACTGAAGCTTTCTTT. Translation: CASSRVKNTEAFF.